This T cell receptor (beta chain) stems from a study of T cell responses to AZD1222 COVID-19 vaccine. Study observations and caveats: Only after the peak T cell response were repertoires sampled.

A note on this clone: Its specificity is not known.

Recipients boosted at about 4 weeks or about 12 weeks are pooled. V lost 7 bases and J lost 7, with 19 bases in between. The CDR3 spans 14 residues. CDR1 is SQVTM and CDR2 is ANQGSEA in the germline V gene. Generated by immunoSEQ multiplex PCR, the TCRdb table keeps only in-frame clones and is missing some. The table shows about 110,000 clones, with over 75% occurring only once. The receptor's source is an adult who received the AZD1222 COVID-19 vaccine. J is TRBJ1-4 and V is TRBV29-1; possibly TRBD1 for D (6 bases). The sample was peripheral blood, taken 28 days after the second AZD1222 dose. CDR3 region: CSALTGRGREKLFF. The CDR3 bases are TGCAGCGCCCTAACCGGCAGGGGTCGTGAAAAACTGTTTTTT.